This T cell receptor (beta chain) was sequenced during a study of cytomegalovirus exposure and HLA in healthy donors. Overall study findings and caveats: A later analysis found common viral pathogens apparently linked to several of the most significant clusters. The classifier, whose performance was assessed in both the original and validation cohorts, reportedly diagnosed cytomegalovirus status with high specificity and sensitivity.

PCR primers comprised 60 Vbeta and 13 Jbeta primers. The method was immunoSEQ multiplex PCR; TCRdb's version includes in-frame clones alone and lacks a portion of them. The sample shows approximately 140,000 clones, 70% to 80% of them seen only once. CDR3 length: 17 amino acids. Per germline, CDR1 MDHEN and CDR2 SYDVKM. The trim removed 2 bases at V and 7 bases at J, leaving 16 bases unmatched. On this clone: Its antigen is undetermined.

The chain has TRBV28 and TRBJ2-7, with 8 bases that match TRBD2. The sample taken for sequencing was PBMCs. This receptor was taken from a female donor in good health and CMV-seronegative. The CDR3 region is CASSLTPVGRAFGEQYF. The CDR3 DNA reads as TGTGCCAGCAGTTTAACTCCGGTCGGGAGGGCCTTTGGAGAGCAGTACTTC.